The source of this TCR beta chain is a study of blood T cells in healthy people across ages. As concerns this clonotype: Its antigen is undetermined.

Broader study findings: There were more naive CD4+ cells and higher diversity in long-lived donors than in aged donors. Unknown CMV status may confound age-related changes in expanded clones.

Primers used in a second PCR of roughly 6 to 12 cycles were a sample-barcoded 5' primer and a J-beta primer mix. Through a template-switch adaptor with 12 random nucleotides, each cDNA molecule received a tag. TCRdb passed the 5' RACE reads through MiXCR, listing each CDR3 protein once. The sample consists of 600,000 or so distinct CDR3 sequences, roughly 20% of them appearing once. The CDR3 is made up of 14 amino acids. V lost 10 bases and J lost 4; bases outside the gene matches: 9. CDR1 is MDHEN and CDR2 is SYDVKM in the germline V gene. Sequenced sample: blood. The chain is built from TRBV28 and TRBJ2-2; 7 bases fit TRBD2. This clonotype was obtained from a man in his sixties or seventies in good health. Here the CDR3 reads CATKGAGSTGELFF. The CDR3 DNA follows: TGTGCCACCAAGGGAGCGGGAAGCACCGGGGAGCTGTTTTTT.